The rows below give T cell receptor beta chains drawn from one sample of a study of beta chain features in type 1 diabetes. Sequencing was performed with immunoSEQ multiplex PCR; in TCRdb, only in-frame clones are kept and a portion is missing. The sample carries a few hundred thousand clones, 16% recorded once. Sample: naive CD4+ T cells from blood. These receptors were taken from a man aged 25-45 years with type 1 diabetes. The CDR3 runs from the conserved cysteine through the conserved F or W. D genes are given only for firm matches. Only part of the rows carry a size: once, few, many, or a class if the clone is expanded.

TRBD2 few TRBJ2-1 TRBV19 TGTGCCAGTAGTGAAACAGCGGGAGGCCCCAGGGAGCAGTTCTTC CASSETAGGPREQFF
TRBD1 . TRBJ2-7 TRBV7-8 TGTGCCAGCAGCCCGCCCCGGACAGGTAACTCCTACGAGCAGTACTTC CASSPPRTGNSYEQYF
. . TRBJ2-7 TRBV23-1 TGCGCCAGCAGTCAATCGGGGAGTCAAAGGGAGCAGTACTTC CASSQSGSQREQYF
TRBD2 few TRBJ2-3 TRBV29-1 TGCAGCGTCGGGCGGACTAGTGCAGATACGCAGTATTTT CSVGRTSADTQYF
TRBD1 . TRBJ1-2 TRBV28 TGTGCCAGCACCTCGGGACAGGGGCTGGGCTACACCTTC CASTSGQGLGYTF
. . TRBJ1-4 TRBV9 TGTGCCAGCAGCGTGACGCAGGGGCCAACTAATGAAAAACTGTTTTTT CASSVTQGPTNEKLFF
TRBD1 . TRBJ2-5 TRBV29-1 TGCAGCGTGTCGACAGGGTGGGAGACCCAGTACTTC CSVSTGWETQYF
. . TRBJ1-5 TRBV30 TGTGCCTGGAGTCTACAACCCAAGGGGCCCCAGCATTTT CAWSLQPKGPQHF
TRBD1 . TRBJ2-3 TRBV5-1 TGCGCCAGCAGCTTGGCCGGGACAGGGGACTTCCTTTCTAGCACAGATACGCAGTATTTT CASSLAGTGDFLSSTDTQYF
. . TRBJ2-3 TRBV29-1 TGCAGCGTTGGTAGACAGTGGAGAGATACGCAGTATTTT CSVGRQWRDTQYF
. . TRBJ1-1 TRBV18 TGTGCCAGCTCACCGGTTCGGGGAGACGCTGAAGCTTTCTTT CASSPVRGDAEAFF
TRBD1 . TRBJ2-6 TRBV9 TGTGCCAGCAGCGGTTGGGACAGGGCCTCTGGGGCCAACGTCCTGACTTTC CASSGWDRASGANVLTF
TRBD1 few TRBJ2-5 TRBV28 TGTGCCAGCAGAGGTGGACAGGGGGCAAGAGAGACCCAGTACTTC CASRGGQGARETQYF
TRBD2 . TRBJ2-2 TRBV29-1 TGCAGCGTTGGGATGTCTAGCGGGAGCCATTCGAACACCGGGGAGCTGTTTTTT CSVGMSSGSHSNTGELFF
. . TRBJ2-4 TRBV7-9 TGTGCCAGCAACGGACGGACAGATGGAAGCATTCAGTACTTC CASNGRTDGSIQYF
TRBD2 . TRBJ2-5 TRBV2 TGTGCCAGCGGCGGACTAGAGGGTGGGACCCAGTACTTC CASGGLEGGTQYF
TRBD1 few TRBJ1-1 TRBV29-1 TGCAGCGTCAGGACAGGGCTAAACACTGAAGCTTTCTTT CSVRTGLNTEAFF
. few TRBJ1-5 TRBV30 TGTGCCTGGAGTCCTACAGGGAATCAGCCCCAGCATTTT CAWSPTGNQPQHF
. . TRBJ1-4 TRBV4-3 TGCGCCAGCAGCCAAGATGGACGGGGGCTGGAGAATGAAAAACTGTTTTTT CASSQDGRGLENEKLFF
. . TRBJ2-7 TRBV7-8 TGTGCCAGCAGGACAGTAGCGCATGACTCCTACGAGCAGTACTTC CASRTVAHDSYEQYF
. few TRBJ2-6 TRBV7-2 TGTGCCAGCAGCCTGCCCCGAATCTCTGGGGCCAACGTCCTGACTTTC CASSLPRISGANVLTF
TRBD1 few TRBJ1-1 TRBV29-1 TGCAGCGTTGAGAGGACAGGGGACACTGAAGCTTTCTTT CSVERTGDTEAFF
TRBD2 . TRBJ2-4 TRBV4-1 TGCGCCAGCAGCCGACAGCGGGATGAGGGAAACATTCAGTACTTC CASSRQRDEGNIQYF
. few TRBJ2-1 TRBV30 TGTGCCTGGAGCCATCGAAGTAACAATGAGCAGTTCTTC CAWSHRSNNEQFF
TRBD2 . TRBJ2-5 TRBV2 TGTGCCAGCAGTGAATCTAGCGGGCCCAGATGGGAGACCCAGTACTTC CASSESSGPRWETQYF
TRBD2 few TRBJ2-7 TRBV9 TGTGCCAGCAGCGCCAGACTAGCGGGAGCATCCTACGAGCAGTACTTC CASSARLAGASYEQYF
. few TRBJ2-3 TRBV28 TGTGCCAGCACCCCCTTAGGAGTCCCTGGCACAGATACGCAGTATTTT CASTPLGVPGTDTQYF
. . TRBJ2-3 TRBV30 TGTGCCTGGAGTGGCGCGGATACGCAGTATTTT CAWSGADTQYF